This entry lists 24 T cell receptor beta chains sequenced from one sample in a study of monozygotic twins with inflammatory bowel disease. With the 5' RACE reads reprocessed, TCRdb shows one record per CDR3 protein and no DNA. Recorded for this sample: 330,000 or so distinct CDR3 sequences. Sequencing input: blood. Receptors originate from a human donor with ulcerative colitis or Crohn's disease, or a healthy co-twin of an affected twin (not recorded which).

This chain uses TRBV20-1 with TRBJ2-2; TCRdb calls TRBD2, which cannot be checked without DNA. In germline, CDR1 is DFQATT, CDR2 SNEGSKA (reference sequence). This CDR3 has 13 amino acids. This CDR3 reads CSARDVGHGELFF.

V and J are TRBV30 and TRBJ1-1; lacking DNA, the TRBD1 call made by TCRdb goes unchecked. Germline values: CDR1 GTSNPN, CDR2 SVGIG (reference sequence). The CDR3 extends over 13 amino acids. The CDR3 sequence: CARTGTGNTEAFF.

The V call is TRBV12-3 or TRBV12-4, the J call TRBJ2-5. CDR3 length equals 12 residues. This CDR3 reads CASSPHLETQYF.

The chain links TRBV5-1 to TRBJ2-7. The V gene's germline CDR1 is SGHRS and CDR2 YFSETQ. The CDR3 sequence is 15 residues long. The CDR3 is CASSLYPTETYEQYF.

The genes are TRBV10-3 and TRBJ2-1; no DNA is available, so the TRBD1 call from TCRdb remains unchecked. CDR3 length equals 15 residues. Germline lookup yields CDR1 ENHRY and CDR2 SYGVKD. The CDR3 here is CAVGDTMSVYNEQFF.

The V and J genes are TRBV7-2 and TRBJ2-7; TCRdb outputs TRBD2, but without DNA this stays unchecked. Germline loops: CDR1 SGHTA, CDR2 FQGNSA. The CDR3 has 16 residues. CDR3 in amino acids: CASSLAASGGNYEQYF.

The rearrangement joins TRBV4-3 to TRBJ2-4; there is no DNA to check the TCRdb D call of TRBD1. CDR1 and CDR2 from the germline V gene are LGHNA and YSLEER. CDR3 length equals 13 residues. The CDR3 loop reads CASSQDRGGIQYF.

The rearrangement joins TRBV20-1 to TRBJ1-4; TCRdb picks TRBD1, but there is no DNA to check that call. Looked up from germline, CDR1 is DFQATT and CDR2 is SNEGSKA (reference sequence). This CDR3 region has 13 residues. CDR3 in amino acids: CSARHGDNEKLFF.

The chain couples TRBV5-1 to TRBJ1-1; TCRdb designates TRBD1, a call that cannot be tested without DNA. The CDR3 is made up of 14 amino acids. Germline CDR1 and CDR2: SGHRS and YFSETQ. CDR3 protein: CASSFSRDSLEAFF.

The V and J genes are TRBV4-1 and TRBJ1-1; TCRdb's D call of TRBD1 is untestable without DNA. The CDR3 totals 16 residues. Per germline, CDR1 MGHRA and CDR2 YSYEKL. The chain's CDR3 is CASSLGRARGPTEAFF.

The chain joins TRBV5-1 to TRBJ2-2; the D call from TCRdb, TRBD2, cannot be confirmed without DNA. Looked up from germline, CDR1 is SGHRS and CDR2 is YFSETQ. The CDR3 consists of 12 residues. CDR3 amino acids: CASSWTTGELFF.

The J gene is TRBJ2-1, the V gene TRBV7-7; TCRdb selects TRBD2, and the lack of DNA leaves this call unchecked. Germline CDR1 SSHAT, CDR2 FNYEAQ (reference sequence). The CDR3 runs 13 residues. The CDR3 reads CASSLRTSTEQFF.

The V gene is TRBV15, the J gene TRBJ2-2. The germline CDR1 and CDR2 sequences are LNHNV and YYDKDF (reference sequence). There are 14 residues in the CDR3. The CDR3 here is CATSRGRVTGELFF.

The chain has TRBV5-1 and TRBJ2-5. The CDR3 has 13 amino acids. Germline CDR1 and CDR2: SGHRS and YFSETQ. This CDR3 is CASSLSLAETQYF.

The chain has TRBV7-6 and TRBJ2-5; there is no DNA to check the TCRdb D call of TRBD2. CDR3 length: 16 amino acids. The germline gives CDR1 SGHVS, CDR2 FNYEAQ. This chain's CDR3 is CASSLGVAVRGETQYF.

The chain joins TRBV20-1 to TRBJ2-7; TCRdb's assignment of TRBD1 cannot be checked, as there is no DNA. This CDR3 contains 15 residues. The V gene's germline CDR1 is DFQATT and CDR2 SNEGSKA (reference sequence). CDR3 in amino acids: CSARAPRGEAYEQYF.

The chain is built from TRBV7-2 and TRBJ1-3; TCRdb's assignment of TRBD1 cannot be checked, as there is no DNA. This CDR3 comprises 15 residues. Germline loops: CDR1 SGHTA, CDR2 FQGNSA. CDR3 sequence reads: CASSSTGGRRNTIYF.

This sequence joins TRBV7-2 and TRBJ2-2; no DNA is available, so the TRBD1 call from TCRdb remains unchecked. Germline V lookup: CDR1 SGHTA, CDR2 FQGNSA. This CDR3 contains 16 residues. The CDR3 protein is CASSFGGRVNTGELFF.

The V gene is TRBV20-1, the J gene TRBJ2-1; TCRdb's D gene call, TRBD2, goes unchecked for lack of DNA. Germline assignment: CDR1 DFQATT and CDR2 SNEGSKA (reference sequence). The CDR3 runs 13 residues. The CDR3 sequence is CSARDGVLRVQFF.

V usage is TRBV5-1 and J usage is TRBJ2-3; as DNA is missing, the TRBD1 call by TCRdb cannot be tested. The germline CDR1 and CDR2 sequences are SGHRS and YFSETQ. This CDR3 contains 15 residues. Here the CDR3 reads CASSWGDSYTDTQYF.

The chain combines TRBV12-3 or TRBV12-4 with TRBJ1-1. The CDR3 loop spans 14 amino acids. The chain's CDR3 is CASSGHPRDTEAFF.

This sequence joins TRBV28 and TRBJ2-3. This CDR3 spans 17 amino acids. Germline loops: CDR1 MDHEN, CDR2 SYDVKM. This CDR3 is CASTKRKALSFTDTQYF.

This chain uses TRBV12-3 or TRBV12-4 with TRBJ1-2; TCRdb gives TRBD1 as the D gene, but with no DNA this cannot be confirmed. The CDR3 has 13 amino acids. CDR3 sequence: CASRWGANYGYTF.

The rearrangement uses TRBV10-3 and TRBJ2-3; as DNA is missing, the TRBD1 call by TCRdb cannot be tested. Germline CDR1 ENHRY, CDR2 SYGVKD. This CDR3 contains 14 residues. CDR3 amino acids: CAISGQGSTDTQYF.